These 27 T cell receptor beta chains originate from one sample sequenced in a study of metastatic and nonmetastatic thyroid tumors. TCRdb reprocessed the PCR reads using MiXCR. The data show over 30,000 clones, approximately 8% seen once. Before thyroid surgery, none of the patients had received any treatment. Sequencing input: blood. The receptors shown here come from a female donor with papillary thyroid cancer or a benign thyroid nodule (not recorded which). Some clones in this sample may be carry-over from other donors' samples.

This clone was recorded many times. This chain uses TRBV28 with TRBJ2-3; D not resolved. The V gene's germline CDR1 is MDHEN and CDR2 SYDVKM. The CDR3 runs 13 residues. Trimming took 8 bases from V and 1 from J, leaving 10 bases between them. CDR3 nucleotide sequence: TGTGCCAGCGGGCTGCAGGGCACAGATACGCAGTATTTT. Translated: CASGLQGTDTQYF.

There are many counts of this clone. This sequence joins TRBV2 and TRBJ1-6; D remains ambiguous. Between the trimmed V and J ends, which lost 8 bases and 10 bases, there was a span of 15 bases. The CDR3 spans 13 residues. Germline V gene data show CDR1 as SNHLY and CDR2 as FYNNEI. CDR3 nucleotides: TGTGCCAGCGCCCGAGTTGGCGCCTCACCCCTCCACTTT. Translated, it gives CASARVGASPLHF.

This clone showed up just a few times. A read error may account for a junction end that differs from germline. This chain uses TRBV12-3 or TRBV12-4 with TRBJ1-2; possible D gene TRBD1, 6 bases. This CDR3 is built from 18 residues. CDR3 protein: CASSRPGRGPRANYCYTF. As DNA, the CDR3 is TGTGCCAGCAGTCGACCTGGTCGGGGGCCCCGGGCGAACTATTGCTACACCTTC.

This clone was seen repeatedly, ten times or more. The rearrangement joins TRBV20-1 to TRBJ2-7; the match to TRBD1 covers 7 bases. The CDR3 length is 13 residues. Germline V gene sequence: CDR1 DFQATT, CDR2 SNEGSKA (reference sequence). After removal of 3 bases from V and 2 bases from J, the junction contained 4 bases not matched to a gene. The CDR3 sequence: CSARWDSTYEQYF. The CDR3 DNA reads TGCAGTGCTAGGTGGGACAGCACCTACGAGCAGTACTTC.

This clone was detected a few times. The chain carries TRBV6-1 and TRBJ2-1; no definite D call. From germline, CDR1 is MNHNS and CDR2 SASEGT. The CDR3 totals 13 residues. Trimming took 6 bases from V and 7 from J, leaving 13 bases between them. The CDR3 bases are TGTGCCAGCAGCCTCAAAGGACGAAATGAGCAGTTCTTC. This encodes CASSLKGRNEQFF.

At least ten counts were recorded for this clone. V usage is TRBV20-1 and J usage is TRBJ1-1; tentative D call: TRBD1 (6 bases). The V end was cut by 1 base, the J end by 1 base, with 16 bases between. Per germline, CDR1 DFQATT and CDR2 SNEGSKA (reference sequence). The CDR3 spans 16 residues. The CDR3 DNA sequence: TGCAGTGCTAGAGTCGGGGGCGGGATGCAGAACACTGAAGCTTTCTTT. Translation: CSARVGGGMQNTEAFF.

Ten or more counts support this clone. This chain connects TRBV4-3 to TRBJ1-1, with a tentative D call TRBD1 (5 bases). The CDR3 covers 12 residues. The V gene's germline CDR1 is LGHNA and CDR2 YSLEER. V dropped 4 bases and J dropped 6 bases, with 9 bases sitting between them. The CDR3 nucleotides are TGCGCCAGCAGCCTCTTAGGGGCTGAAGCTTTCTTT. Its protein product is CASSLLGAEAFF.

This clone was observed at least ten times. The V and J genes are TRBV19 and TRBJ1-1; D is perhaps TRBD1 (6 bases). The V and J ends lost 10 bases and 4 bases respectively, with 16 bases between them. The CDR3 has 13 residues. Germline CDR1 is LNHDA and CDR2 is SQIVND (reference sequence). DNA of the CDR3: TGTGCCACCCTCTCGGGGGGGCCCACTGAAGCTTTCTTT. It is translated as CATLSGGPTEAFF.

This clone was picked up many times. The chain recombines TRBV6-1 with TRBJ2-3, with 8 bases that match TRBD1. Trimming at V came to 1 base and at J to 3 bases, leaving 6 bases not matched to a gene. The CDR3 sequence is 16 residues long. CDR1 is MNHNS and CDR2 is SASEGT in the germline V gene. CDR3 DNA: TGTGCCAGCAGTGAAGACCAGGGGGCTGCGACAGATACGCAGTATTTT. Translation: CASSEDQGAATDTQYF.

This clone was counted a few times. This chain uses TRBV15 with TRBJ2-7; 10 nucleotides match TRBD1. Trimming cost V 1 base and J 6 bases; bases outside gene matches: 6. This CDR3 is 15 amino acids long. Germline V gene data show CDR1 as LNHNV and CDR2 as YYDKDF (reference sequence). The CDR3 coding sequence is TGTGCCACCAGCAGAGGACAGGGGGCCTATGGCGAGCAGTACTTC. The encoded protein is CATSRGQGAYGEQYF. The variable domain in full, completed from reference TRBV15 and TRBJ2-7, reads DAMVIQNPRYQVTQFGKPVTLSCSQTLNHNVMYWYQQKSSQAPKLLFHYYDKDFNNEADTPDNFQSRRPNTSFCFLDIRSPGLGDTAMYLCATSRGQGAYGEQYFGPGTRLTVT.

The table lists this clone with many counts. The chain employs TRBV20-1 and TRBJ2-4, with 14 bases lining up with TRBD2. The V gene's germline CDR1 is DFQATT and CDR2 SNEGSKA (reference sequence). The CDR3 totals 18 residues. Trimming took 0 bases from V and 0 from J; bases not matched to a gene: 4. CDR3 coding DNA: TGCAGTGCTAGAGATAGGACTAGCGGGGGGCTAGCCAAAAACATTCAGTACTTC. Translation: CSARDRTSGGLAKNIQYF.

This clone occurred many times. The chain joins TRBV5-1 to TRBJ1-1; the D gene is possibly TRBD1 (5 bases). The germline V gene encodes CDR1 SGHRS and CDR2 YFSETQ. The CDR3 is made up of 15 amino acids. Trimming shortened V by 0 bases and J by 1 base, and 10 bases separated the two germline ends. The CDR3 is CASSLAGASNTEAFF. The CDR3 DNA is TGCGCCAGCAGCTTGGCCGGGGCGTCGAACACTGAAGCTTTCTTT.

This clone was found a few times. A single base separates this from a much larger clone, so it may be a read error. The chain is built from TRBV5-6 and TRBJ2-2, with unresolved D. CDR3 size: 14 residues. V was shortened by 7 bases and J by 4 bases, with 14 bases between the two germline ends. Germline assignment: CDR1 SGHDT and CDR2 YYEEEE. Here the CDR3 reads CASGPPLGTGELFF. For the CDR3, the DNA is TGTGCCAGCGGCCCCCCGTTAGGCACCGGGGAGCTGTTTTTT.

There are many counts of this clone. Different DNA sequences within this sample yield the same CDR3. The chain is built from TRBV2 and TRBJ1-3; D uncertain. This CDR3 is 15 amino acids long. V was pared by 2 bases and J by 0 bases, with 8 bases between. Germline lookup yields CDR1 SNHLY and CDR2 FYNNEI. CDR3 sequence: CASSEWSSSGNTIYF. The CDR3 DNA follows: TGTGCCAGCAGTGAATGGTCAAGCTCTGGAAACACCATATATTTT.

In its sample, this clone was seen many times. CDR3 region: CASSTTSGGAETQYF. CDR3 DNA sequence: TGTGCCAGCAGCACGACTAGCGGGGGGGCTGAGACCCAGTACTTC. This chain uses TRBV11-2 with TRBJ2-5; the match to TRBD2 covers 14 bases. Germline V gene data show CDR1 as SGHAT and CDR2 as FQNNGV. The J segment lost 5 bases and the V segment lost 5 bases, leaving 4 bases of the junction unmatched. This CDR3 region has 15 residues.

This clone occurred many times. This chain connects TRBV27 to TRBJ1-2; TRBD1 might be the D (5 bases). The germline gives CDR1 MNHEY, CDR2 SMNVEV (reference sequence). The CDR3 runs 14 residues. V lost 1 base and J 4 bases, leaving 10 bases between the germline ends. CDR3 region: CASSLFGGGYGYTF. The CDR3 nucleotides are TGTGCCAGCAGTTTATTTGGGGGAGGCTATGGCTACACCTTC.

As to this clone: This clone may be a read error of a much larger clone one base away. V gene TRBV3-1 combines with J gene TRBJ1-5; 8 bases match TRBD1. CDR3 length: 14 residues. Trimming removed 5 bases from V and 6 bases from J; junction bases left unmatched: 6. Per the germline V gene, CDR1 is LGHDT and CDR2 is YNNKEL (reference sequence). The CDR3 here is CASSAGQGCQPQHF. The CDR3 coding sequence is TGTGCCAGCAGCGCCGGACAGGGCTGTCAGCCCCAGCATTTT.

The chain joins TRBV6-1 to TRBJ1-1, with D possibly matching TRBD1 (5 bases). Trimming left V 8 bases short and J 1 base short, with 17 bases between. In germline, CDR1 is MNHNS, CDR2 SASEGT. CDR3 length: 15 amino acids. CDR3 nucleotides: TGTGCCAGCCGCACTCCGGCAGGGTCGAACACTGAAGCTTTCTTT. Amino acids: CASRTPAGSNTEAFF.

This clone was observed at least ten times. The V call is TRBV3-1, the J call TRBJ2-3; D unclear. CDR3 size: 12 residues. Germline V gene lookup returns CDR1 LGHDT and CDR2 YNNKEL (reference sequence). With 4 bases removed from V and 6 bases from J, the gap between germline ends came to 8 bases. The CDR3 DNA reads TGTGCCAGCAGCCCACAAGGGGATACGCAGTATTTT. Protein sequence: CASSPQGDTQYF.

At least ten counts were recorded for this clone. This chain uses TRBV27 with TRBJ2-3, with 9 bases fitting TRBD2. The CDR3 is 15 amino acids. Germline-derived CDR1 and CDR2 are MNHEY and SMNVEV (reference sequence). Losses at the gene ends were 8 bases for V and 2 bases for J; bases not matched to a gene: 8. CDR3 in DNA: TGTGCCAGCCTTCCCGCGGGAGGGGTCACAGATACGCAGTATTTT. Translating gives CASLPAGGVTDTQYF.

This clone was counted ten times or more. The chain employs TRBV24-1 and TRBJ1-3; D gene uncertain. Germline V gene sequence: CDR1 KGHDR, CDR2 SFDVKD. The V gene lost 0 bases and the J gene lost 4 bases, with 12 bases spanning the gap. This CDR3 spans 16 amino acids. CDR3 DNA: TGTGCCACCAGTGATTTGGGTCGAGACCGCGGAAACACCATATATTTT. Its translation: CATSDLGRDRGNTIYF.

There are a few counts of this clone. The CDR3, as DNA: TGTGCCAGCAGCTTGAGGACAGGGACGAACACTGAAGCTTTCTTT. Translating gives CASSLRTGTNTEAFF. The V gene is TRBV7-9, the J gene TRBJ1-1; 8 nucleotides align to TRBD1. Germline CDR1 and CDR2: SEHNR and FQNEAQ (reference sequence). Trimming took 3 bases from V and 1 from J; bases not matched to a gene: 4. The CDR3 is 15 residues long. Drawing the rest from reference TRBV7-9 and TRBJ1-1, the complete variable domain is DTGVSQNPRHKITKRGQNVTFRCDPISEHNRLYWYRQTLGQGPEFLTYFQNEAQLEKSRLLSDRFSAERPKGSFSTLEIQRTEQGDSAMYLCASSLRTGTNTEAFFGQGTRLTVV.

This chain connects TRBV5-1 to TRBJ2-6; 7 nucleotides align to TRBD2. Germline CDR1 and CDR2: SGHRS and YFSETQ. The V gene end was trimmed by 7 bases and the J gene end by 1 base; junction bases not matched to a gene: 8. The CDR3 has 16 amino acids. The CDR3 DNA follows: TGCGCCAGCCATCGGGACTATCCTTCTGGGGCCAACGTCCTGACTTTC. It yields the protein CASHRDYPSGANVLTF.

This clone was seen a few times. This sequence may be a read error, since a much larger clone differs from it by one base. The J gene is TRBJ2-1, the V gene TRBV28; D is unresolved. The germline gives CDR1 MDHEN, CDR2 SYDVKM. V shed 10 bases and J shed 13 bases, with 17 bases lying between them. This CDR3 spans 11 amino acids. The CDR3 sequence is CATSLLGVQFF. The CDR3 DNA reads TGTGCCACCTCCCTCCTGGGCGTACAGTTCTTC.

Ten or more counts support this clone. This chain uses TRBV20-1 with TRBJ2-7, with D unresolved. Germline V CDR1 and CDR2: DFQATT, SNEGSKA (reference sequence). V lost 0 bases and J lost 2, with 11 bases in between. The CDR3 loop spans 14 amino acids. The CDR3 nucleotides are TGCAGTGCTAGAGATCCCATCGTCACCTACGAGCAGTACTTC. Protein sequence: CSARDPIVTYEQYF.

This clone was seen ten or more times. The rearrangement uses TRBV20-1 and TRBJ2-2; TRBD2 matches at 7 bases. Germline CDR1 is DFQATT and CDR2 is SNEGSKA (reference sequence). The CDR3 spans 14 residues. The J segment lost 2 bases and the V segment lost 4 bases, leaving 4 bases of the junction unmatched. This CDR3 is CSATTSVNTGELFF. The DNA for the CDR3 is TGCAGTGCTACTACTAGCGTCAACACCGGGGAGCTGTTTTTT.

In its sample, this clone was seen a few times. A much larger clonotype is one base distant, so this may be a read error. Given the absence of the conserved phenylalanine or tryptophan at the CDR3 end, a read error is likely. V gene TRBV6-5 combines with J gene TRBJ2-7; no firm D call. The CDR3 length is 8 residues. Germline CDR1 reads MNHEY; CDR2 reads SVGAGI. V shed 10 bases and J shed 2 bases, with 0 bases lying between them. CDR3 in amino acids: CATYEQYL. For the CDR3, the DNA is TGTGCCACCTACGAGCAGTACTTA.